These 12 T cell receptor beta chains were all obtained from the same sample, sequenced in a study of cytomegalovirus exposure and HLA in healthy donors. Profiling relied on immunoSEQ multiplex PCR, and the TCRdb table lists in-frame clones only, not all of them. Altogether about 280,000 clones are present, 88% being singletons, with the ten largest covering around 0.9%. What was sequenced was PBMCs. All receptors derive from a woman under 30 in good health and CMV-seronegative.

J is TRBJ2-7 and V is TRBV4-1; D is ambiguous. Germline V gene data show CDR1 as MGHRA and CDR2 as YSYEKL. The V gene lost 0 bases and the J gene lost 3 bases, with 6 bases spanning the gap. The CDR3 loop spans 13 amino acids. This chain's CDR3 is CASSQESHYEQYF. The CDR3 nucleotides read TGCGCCAGCAGCCAAGAGAGCCACTACGAGCAGTACTTC.

This chain connects TRBV7-9 to TRBJ1-2; tentative D call: TRBD1 (5 bases). Trimming stripped 10 bases from V and 9 bases from J, with 18 bases between. This CDR3 has 12 residues. Per germline, CDR1 SEHNR and CDR2 FQNEAQ (reference sequence). The CDR3 bases are TGTGCCACCCAACAGGTCCTATCGAGCTACACCTTC. Its translation is CATQQVLSSYTF.

The chain's CDR3 is CASSYTSGIQQFF. For the CDR3, the DNA is TGTGCCAGCAGCTACACATCAGGAATTCAGCAGTTCTTC. The chain combines TRBV5-6 with TRBJ2-1; D gene unclear. V lost 3 bases and J lost 11, with 15 bases in between. This CDR3 is 13 amino acids long. Germline CDR1 reads SGHDT; CDR2 reads YYEEEE.

As to this clone: Other DNA sequences from this sample encode an identical CDR3 as well. V usage is TRBV6-1 and J usage is TRBJ1-6; D is unresolved. This CDR3 is built from 17 residues. Germline V gene lookup returns CDR1 MNHNS and CDR2 SASEGT. V lost 1 base and J lost 0, with 10 bases in between. CDR3 protein: CASSEVGGSSYNSPLHF. The DNA for the CDR3 is TGTGCCAGCAGTGAAGTGGGAGGGAGCTCCTATAATTCACCCCTCCACTTT.

This clone was recorded a few times. The chain couples TRBV11-3 to TRBJ1-2; 8 positions agree with TRBD1. The CDR3 runs 16 residues. Looked up from germline, CDR1 is SGHNT and CDR2 is YENEEA. The trim removed 4 bases at V and 0 bases at J, leaving 7 bases unmatched. The chain's CDR3 is CASSSTETGANYGYTF. DNA of the CDR3: TGTGCCAGCAGCTCCACAGAGACAGGGGCTAACTATGGCTACACCTTC.

The chain is built from TRBV4-2 and TRBJ1-5; D gene unclear. Germline loops: CDR1 LGHNA, CDR2 YNFKEQ. The CDR3 extends over 14 amino acids. Trimming removed 1 base from V and 5 bases from J, with 9 bases in between. CDR3 loop: CASSQGAGDQPQHF. DNA of the CDR3: TGTGCCAGCAGCCAAGGGGCCGGCGATCAGCCCCAGCATTTT.

The chain combines TRBV9 with TRBJ2-5, with 8 bases that match TRBD1. V shed 5 bases, J shed 2 bases, and the junction held 5 bases outside the gene matches. The CDR3 is 14 residues long. From germline, CDR1 is SGDLS and CDR2 YYNGEE. Here the CDR3 reads CASSWGTGQETQYF. The DNA for the CDR3 is TGTGCCAGCAGTTGGGGGACAGGACAAGAGACCCAGTACTTC. The whole variable domain, filled in from reference TRBV9 and TRBJ2-5, reads DSGVTQTPKHLITATGQRVTLRCSPRSGDLSVYWYQQSLDQGLQFLIQYYNGEERAKGNILERFSAQQFPDLHSELNLSSLELGDSALYFCASSWGTGQETQYFGPGTRLLVL.

V usage is TRBV2 and J usage is TRBJ2-7; D might be TRBD2 (6 bases). The CDR3 has 12 residues. Germline V lookup: CDR1 SNHLY, CDR2 FYNNEI. Trimming took off 8 bases at V and 7 bases at J, with 15 bases between the two ends. The CDR3: CASGPGVREQYF. CDR3 coding DNA: TGTGCCAGCGGACCGGGAGTAAGAGAGCAGTACTTC.

The chain uses TRBV27 and TRBJ1-2; possibly TRBD1 for D (6 bases). Looked up from germline, CDR1 is MNHEY and CDR2 is SMNVEV (reference sequence). This CDR3 region has 15 residues. V was pared by 8 bases and J by 6 bases, with 22 bases between. CDR3 sequence (DNA): TGTGCCAGCGGCTATGAAGGGGGGGGGAGGGATGGCTACACCTTC. This translates into CASGYEGGGRDGYTF.

The chain recombines TRBV19 with TRBJ1-5, with 7 bases fitting TRBD1. Germline CDR1 reads LNHDA; CDR2 reads SQIVND (reference sequence). V was clipped by 0 bases and J by 7 bases; unmatched bases: 6. The CDR3 has 15 residues. The CDR3 loop is CASSIDWTGGQPQHF. Here the CDR3 DNA reads TGTGCCAGTAGTATAGACTGGACAGGCGGGCAGCCCCAGCATTTT.

The chain recombines TRBV5-1 with TRBJ2-7; TRBD2 is a possible D gene (6 bases). Germline loops: CDR1 SGHRS, CDR2 YFSETQ. This CDR3 is built from 14 residues. V was trimmed by 4 bases and J by 2 bases, leaving 13 bases between them. The DNA of the CDR3 is TGCGCCAGCAGCCCCTCGGGCGGGACCTACGAGCAGTACTTC. It yields the protein CASSPSGGTYEQYF.

J is TRBJ2-7 and V is TRBV28, with 14 bases fitting TRBD2. The CDR3 consists of 15 residues. With V trimmed by 11 bases and J by 4 bases, 10 bases remained unmatched. Per germline, CDR1 MDHEN and CDR2 SYDVKM. Written as DNA, the CDR3 is TGTGCCCCCCGCGTGGGACTAGCGGGAGCTTACGAGCAGTACTTC. Translating it yields CAPRVGLAGAYEQYF.